A single sample gave rise to the 23 T cell receptor beta chains below, sequenced in a study of blood T cell repertoires in COVID-19. Sequencing was performed with immunoSEQ multiplex PCR; in TCRdb, only in-frame clones are kept and a portion is missing. Of about 110,000 clones in the sample, over 75% are singletons; the top ten hold just over 4%. The specimen was peripheral blood. The receptors derive from a woman aged 65 to 85 with acute or convalescent COVID-19.

The sample holds a few counts of this clone. The V gene is TRBV6-1, the J gene TRBJ1-2, with D possibly being TRBD1 (5 bases). V shed 2 bases and J shed 8 bases, with 9 bases lying between them. This CDR3 is 12 amino acids long. Germline V gene sequence: CDR1 MNHNS, CDR2 SASEGT. This CDR3 is CASSESGWGYTF. The CDR3 bases are TGTGCCAGCAGTGAATCAGGGTGGGGCTACACCTTC.

This chain connects TRBV10-2 to TRBJ2-7, with 8 bases lining up with TRBD2. V gave up 6 bases and J gave up 2 bases; unmatched junction bases: 0. The CDR3 extends over 12 amino acids. Per germline, CDR1 WSHSY and CDR2 SAAADI. In DNA, the CDR3 is TGCGCCAGCAGCGGGAGGGCCTACGAGCAGTACTTC. It encodes CASSGRAYEQYF.

CDR3 loop: CASRADDGMNTEAFF. The CDR3 DNA is TGTGCCAGCAGGGCTGATGACGGGATGAACACTGAAGCTTTCTTT. The chain couples TRBV6-4 to TRBJ1-1, with D hard to call. Looked up from germline, CDR1 is MRHNA and CDR2 is SNTAGT. The V gene lost 6 bases and the J gene lost 0 bases, with 14 bases spanning the gap. The CDR3 totals 15 residues.

The chain links TRBV10-3 to TRBJ2-3; a possible D gene is TRBD1 (6 bases). V lost 4 bases, J lost 2 bases, and 13 bases lay in between. The CDR3 consists of 15 residues. CDR1 and CDR2 from the germline V gene are ENHRY and SYGVKD. The CDR3 bases are TGTGCCATCAGTGGGGTACAGGGATTCACAGATACGCAGTATTTT. Its protein product is CAISGVQGFTDTQYF.

The rearrangement uses TRBV9 and TRBJ2-1; a possible D gene is TRBD2 (5 bases). CDR3 length: 14 amino acids. Germline CDR1 is SGDLS and CDR2 is YYNGEE. V lost 4 bases and J 2 bases, leaving 10 bases between the germline ends. CDR3 bases: TGTGCCAGCAGCACCCGGGGAGCCTACAATGAGCAGTTCTTC. This codes for CASSTRGAYNEQFF.

The chain uses TRBV12-3 or TRBV12-4 and TRBJ1-6; 9 bases are a match to TRBD1. The trim removed 5 bases at V and 15 bases at J, leaving 8 bases unmatched. This CDR3 has 13 residues. The CDR3 here is CASSSRDRAFLHF. CDR3 nucleotide sequence: TGTGCCAGCAGTAGCCGGGACAGGGCATTCCTCCACTTT.

This sequence joins TRBV6-5 and TRBJ1-1; possible D gene TRBD1, 5 bases. V shed 2 bases and J shed 0 bases, with 10 bases lying between them. There are 15 residues in the CDR3. Looked up from germline, CDR1 is MNHEY and CDR2 is SVGAGI. CDR3 protein: CASSYQGLVNTEAFF. The CDR3 DNA is TGTGCCAGCAGTTACCAGGGACTTGTGAACACTGAAGCTTTCTTT.

The rearrangement links TRBV2 to TRBJ2-7; D may be TRBD1 (5 bases). The CDR3 is 15 residues long. The V gene's germline CDR1 is SNHLY and CDR2 FYNNEI. The germline V and J ends were trimmed by 3 bases and 5 bases, with 17 bases remaining between them. DNA of the CDR3: TGTGCCAGCAGTGATTGGCAGGGAACCTTCCACGAGCAGTACGTC. Translating it yields CASSDWQGTFHEQYV.

This rearrangement joins TRBV28 to TRBJ1-5; maybe TRBD1 (6 bases). V was shortened by 6 bases and J by 0 bases, with 9 bases between the two germline ends. Germline CDR1 reads MDHEN; CDR2 reads SYDVKM. The CDR3 is made up of 14 amino acids. The CDR3 reads CASSTGFSNQPQHF. CDR3 nucleotide sequence: TGTGCCAGCAGCACAGGGTTTAGCAATCAGCCCCAGCATTTT.

The chain combines TRBV11-3 with TRBJ1-1; 8 nucleotides match TRBD1. V was pared by 5 bases and J by 5 bases, with 4 bases of the junction left unmatched. Germline CDR1 is SGHNT and CDR2 is YENEEA. The CDR3 runs to 13 residues. This CDR3 is CASSRTGKTEAFF. The CDR3 DNA follows: TGTGCCAGCAGCCGGACAGGGAAGACTGAAGCTTTCTTT.

This clone was seen once. The chain uses TRBV3-1 (or the pseudogene TRBV3-2) and TRBJ2-7, with 8 bases identical to TRBD1. The CDR3 contains 17 residues. J gave up 6 bases and V 0 bases, and 13 bases lay outside the gene matches. Germline V gene sequence: CDR1 LGHDT, CDR2 YNNKEL (reference sequence). The CDR3 protein is CASSQERGTGGAVEQYF. The CDR3 nucleotides are TGTGCCAGCAGCCAAGAGAGGGGAACAGGGGGAGCAGTCGAGCAGTACTTC.

The chain combines TRBV27 with TRBJ2-1, with D tentatively TRBD2 (5 bases). Per germline, CDR1 MNHEY and CDR2 SMNVEV (reference sequence). The V gene lost 3 bases and the J gene lost 9 bases, with 12 bases spanning the gap. The CDR3 spans 13 residues. DNA for the CDR3: TGTGCCAGCAGTTTCCCCGAGGGCCCTGAGCAGTTCTTC. This translates into CASSFPEGPEQFF.

V gene TRBV6-5 combines with J gene TRBJ1-1; 8 bases are a match to TRBD1. The germline CDR1 and CDR2 sequences are MNHEY and SVGAGI. This CDR3 is 14 amino acids long. V shed 4 bases and J 4 bases; nucleotides not matched to a gene: 5. The CDR3 DNA reads TGTGCCAGCAGTTTTCGGACAGGGACCACTGAAGCTTTCTTT. It is translated as CASSFRTGTTEAFF.

The chain couples TRBV6-5 to TRBJ1-2; the D gene is possibly TRBD1 (6 bases). V was cut by 7 bases and J by 4 bases, with 10 bases left in between. Germline V gene data show CDR1 as MNHEY and CDR2 as SVGAGI. The CDR3 runs to 12 residues. DNA of the CDR3: TGTGCCAGCACCCAGGGGAGCTATGGCTACACCTTC. This codes for CASTQGSYGYTF.

The genes are TRBV7-3 and TRBJ2-5, with 9 bases matching TRBD1. J gave up 5 bases and V 5 bases, and 9 bases lay outside the gene matches. CDR3 length equals 15 residues. From germline, CDR1 is SGHTA and CDR2 FQGTGA. The CDR3 DNA follows: TGTGCCAGCAGCACCAACAGGGGGCCGGTGGAGACCCAGTACTTC. This translates into CASSTNRGPVETQYF.

This chain uses TRBV28 with TRBJ1-1; D is possibly TRBD1 (5 bases). Germline V gives CDR1 MDHEN, CDR2 SYDVKM. Trimming cost V 5 bases and J 10 bases, with 20 bases left between them. The CDR3 sequence is 14 residues long. The CDR3 region is CASSESSRGGRAFF. CDR3 bases: TGTGCCAGCAGTGAAAGTAGTAGGGGAGGTCGAGCTTTCTTT.

The CDR3 protein is CASSLAGGDSEQFF. The CDR3 DNA is TGTGCCAGCAGCTTGGCCGGTGGGGACAGTGAGCAGTTCTTC. The chain recombines TRBV5-5 with TRBJ2-1; 7 bases align to TRBD1. The J segment lost 9 bases and the V segment lost 0 bases, leaving 6 bases of the junction unmatched. CDR3 length: 14 residues. CDR1 is SGHKS and CDR2 is YYEKEE in the germline V gene (reference sequence). Full variable domain (rest looked up from reference TRBV5-5 and TRBJ2-1): DAGVTQSPTHLIKTRGQQVTLRCSPISGHKSVSWYQQVLGQGPQFIFQYYEKEERGRGNFPDRFSARQFPNYSSELNVNALLLGDSALYLCASSLAGGDSEQFFGPGTRLTVL.

The V gene is TRBV2, the J gene TRBJ2-5; tentative D call: TRBD1 (5 bases). Germline V gene sequence: CDR1 SNHLY, CDR2 FYNNEI. The CDR3 sequence is 15 residues long. The V end lost 4 bases, the J end lost 2 bases, and 14 bases lay between the germline ends. CDR3 bases: TGTGCCAGCAGTGCATTAGGGGTTGATCAAGAGACCCAGTACTTC. It codes for CASSALGVDQETQYF.

In its sample, this clone was seen once. This chain joins TRBV25-1 and TRBJ1-4, with 8 positions matching TRBD1. The CDR3 is 15 residues long. Germline V gene data show CDR1 as MGHDK and CDR2 as SYGVNS. Trimming at V came to 1 base and at J to 12 bases, leaving 10 bases not matched to a gene. The CDR3 nucleotides are TGTGCCAGCAGTGAATTGGGACAGGAGAAGGCAGAACTGTTTTTT. Translation gives CASSELGQEKAELFF.

J is TRBJ1-4 and V is TRBV25-1, with D tentatively TRBD1 (6 bases). There are 15 residues in the CDR3. The V end lost 2 bases, the J end lost 8 bases, and 15 bases lay between the germline ends. Germline CDR1 is MGHDK and CDR2 is SYGVNS. CDR3: CASSEPKGQGEKLFF. The CDR3 DNA is TGTGCCAGCAGTGAACCGAAAGGGCAGGGGGAAAAACTGTTTTTT.

The chain combines TRBV7-2 with TRBJ2-1; possible D gene TRBD1, 6 bases. The V end was cut by 0 bases, the J end by 3 bases, with 15 bases between. Germline CDR1 reads SGHTA; CDR2 reads FQGNSA. The CDR3 has 17 residues. The CDR3 sequence: CASSLAVGADSYNEQFF. Written as DNA, the CDR3 is TGTGCCAGCAGCTTAGCGGTAGGGGCGGACAGCTACAATGAGCAGTTCTTC.

The V gene is TRBV11-3, the J gene TRBJ2-1, with a possible D match to TRBD2 (7 bases). This CDR3 spans 13 amino acids. Looked up from germline, CDR1 is SGHNT and CDR2 is YENEEA. Trimming cost V 0 bases and J 15 bases, with 15 bases left between them. CDR3 sequence (DNA): TGTGCCAGCAGCTTAGATGAATCGGGGGGCACGTTCTTC. Its translation is CASSLDESGGTFF. Full variable domain (missing parts from reference TRBV11-3 and TRBJ2-1): EAGVVQSPRYKIIEKKQPVAFWCNPISGHNTLYWYLQNLGQGPELLIRYENEEAVDDSQLPKDRFSAERLKGVDSTLKIQPAELGDSAVYLCASSLDESGGTFFGPGTRLTVL.

This clone was observed a handful of times. The V gene is TRBV19, the J gene TRBJ1-4; TRBD1 is a possible D gene (5 bases). Germline CDR1 LNHDA, CDR2 SQIVND (reference sequence). V shed 8 bases and J shed 0 bases, with 13 bases lying between them. This CDR3 region has 15 residues. The CDR3 bases are TGTGCCAGTTCAAGGACAAGATCAACTAATGAAAAACTGTTTTTT. It is translated as CASSRTRSTNEKLFF.